These T cell receptor beta chains were read from a single sample in a study of T cell changes during pregnancy in multiple sclerosis. Method: immunoSEQ multiplex PCR; TCRdb's copy keeps in-frame clones and lacks some. The sample carries about 50,000 clones, about 93% recorded once. Sequences were derived from CD4+ T cells from peripheral blood mononuclear cells, sampled after pregnancy. The receptor source for this set is a female donor with multiple sclerosis, enrolled in a pregnancy study. The conserved cysteine and the conserved F or W are not part of the CDR3 here.

TRBV27	ASSLRGRGRTDTQY
TRBV28	ASSPLTGGTDTQY
TRBV27	ASSFIQRASGRDTQY
TRBV7-9	ASSTGTSHETQY
TRBV6-6	ATTGTSGSLYEQY
TRBV7-3	ASSLGLVPETQY
TRBV14	ASSQESLAAYEQY
TRBV11-2	ASSLVNSGGRYEQY
TRBV28	ASRAGQRISGYT
TRBV5-1	ASSSGVARDTQY
TRBV30	AWRVAGAIYEQY
TRBV11-2	ASSLVQAGLTDTQY
TRBV4-1	ASSHQHRDRLKNIQY
TRBV23-1	ASSQSEGLAKF
TRBV4-2	ASSQPGQGAATEAF
TRBV30	ALGQDGTDTQY
TRBV6-1	ASSQRQGRYEQY
TRBV4-1	ASSQGRTGVMDTQY
TRBV5-1	ASSFTAQETQY
TRBV6-5	VSSRQGMLPQH
TRBV7-9	ASSFLAGGPGQY
TRBV7-3	ASSLRGTVNYEQY
TRBV29-1	SVDLTWGLGYT
TRBV28	ASRPNGQVGYGYT
TRBV2	ASSDLDRGPTGELF
TRBV5-1	ASSFQGSSNEKLF
TRBV27	ASSSNQGKGYEQY
TRBV28	ALEASGRLGQF
TRBV10-2	ASNRASGRAEHEQY
TRBV27	ASSLRWQGQNEKLF
TRBV6-5	ASSNTGEAF
TRBV4-1	ASSQAQPTGNWGGYT
TRBV7-2	ASSLSVDRGNYKPQH
TRBV5-1	ASSLLLVRDSYNEQF
TRBV7-9	ASSFNREGYT
TRBV7-9	ASSLGVRQGNGYT
TRBV9	ASSARTGTNTEAF
TRBV2	ASSGEYEQY
TRBV5-1	ASDPGGRNNEQF
TRBV21-1	ASSGQFLSGNTIY